Listed here are 8 T cell receptor beta chains from one sample, sequenced in a study of regulatory T cells in long-lasting Graves disease (dated by TCRdb to the early 2020s). This specimen's time point label, interpreted: newly diagnosed GD, antithyroid drugs for less than 3 months. RNA was extracted from PBMCs in TRIzol for both TCR sequencing and RNA sequencing. The library was made by multiplex PCR. The instrument was an Illumina HiSeq 4000. iRepertoire HTBI primers and Arm-PCR amplification of CDR3 regions were used to construct TCR beta libraries. TCRdb redid the processing of the public reads, applying fastp at Q25 and MiXCR, and retained in-frame beta chains. Rows are combined by CDR3 protein, so each entry shows the most common genes and DNA. Within this sample are about 540,000 distinct CDR3 sequences, with roughly 13% of them counted one time only. The ten most abundant clones make up 10% of the sample.

Separately, the same data were catalogued under a study of T cells in Graves' hyperthyroidism and ophthalmopathy.

Sequenced material: peripheral blood mononuclear cells (PBMCs), taken at new diagnosis, from a patient treated with antithyroid drugs. Source of these receptors: a man aged 30 to 45 with Graves disease. Donor details come from another sample of the same person, matched by shared clones.

Comment on this clonotype: A read error is possible here, since a much larger clone lies one base away. The CDR3 spells CASRPGQQETQYF. CDR3 nucleotides: TGTGCCAGCAGGCCGGGACAGCAAGAGACCCAGTACTTC. V is TRBV6-1 and J is TRBJ2-5, with TRBD1 matching 7 bases. Trimming at V came to 6 bases and at J to 2 bases, leaving 3 bases not matched to a gene. Germline V CDR1 and CDR2: MNHNS, SASEGT. The CDR3 is made up of 13 amino acids.

In this sample, this clonotype turned up a few times. A read error may be the cause here, since a much bigger clone is one base away. The chain is built from TRBV29-1 and TRBJ2-7; D gene unclear. The CDR3 has 11 residues. The germline CDR1 and CDR2 sequences are SQVTM and ANQGSEA. The CDR3 DNA reads TGCAGCGTTGACCGGGCCGGCGAGCCGTACTTC. Protein product: CSVDRAGEPYF.

For this clonotype: A much larger clone sits a single nucleotide away, making a read error possible. The CDR3 nucleotides read TGTGCCAGCAGTTTTGAGGGCGGGAGGGGGGAGACCCAGTACTTC. Its translation is CASSFEGGRGETQYF. The J gene is TRBJ2-5, the V gene TRBV27, with 9 bases lining up with TRBD2. The germline CDR1 and CDR2 sequences are MNHEY and SMNVEV (reference sequence). V lost 3 bases, J lost 5 bases, and 7 bases stayed unmatched. The CDR3 is 15 residues long.

About this clonotype: Because the CDR3 is missing its conserved closing phenylalanine or tryptophan, this is likely a read error. The V call is TRBV12-5, the J call TRBJ2-7; D remains unclear. In germline, CDR1 is LGHNT, CDR2 FRNRAP. Trimming removed 4 bases from V and 2 bases from J, with 9 bases in between. The CDR3 covers 13 residues. CDR3 protein: CASGYGLPYEQYL. The CDR3 nucleotides read TGTGCTAGTGGTTACGGGTTACCCTACGAGCAGTACCTC.

This chain uses TRBV18 with TRBJ2-7, with 7 positions matching TRBD2. Germline-derived CDR1 and CDR2 are KGHSH and LQKENI. V was pared by 6 bases and J by 4 bases, with 9 bases of the junction left unmatched. CDR3 length equals 14 residues. The CDR3 sequence: CASSPKGGPYEQYF. CDR3 in DNA: TGTGCCAGCTCTCCGAAGGGAGGGCCGTACGAGCAGTACTTC. The full variable domain, with the rest looked up from reference TRBV18 and TRBJ2-7, is NAGVMQNPRHLVRRRGQEARLRCSPMKGHSHVYWYRQLPEEGLKFMVYLQKENIIDESGMPKERFSAEFPKEGPSILRIQQVVRGDSAAYFCASSPKGGPYEQYFGPGTRLTVT.

This clonotype occurred many times. This chain uses TRBV2 with TRBJ2-2, with 10 bases lining up with TRBD2. This CDR3 is 15 amino acids long. Per germline, CDR1 SNHLY and CDR2 FYNNEI. The junction had 2 bases not matched to a gene; V was cut back by 6 bases and J by 1 base. For the CDR3, the DNA is TGTGCCAGCAGCCGGACTAGCGGGAACACCGGGGAGCTGTTTTTT. This codes for CASSRTSGNTGELFF.

Many counts were recorded for this clonotype. The chain links TRBV6-1 to TRBJ2-1; TRBD1 might be the D (8 bases). Germline assignment: CDR1 MNHNS and CDR2 SASEGT. Trimming cost V 8 bases and J 0 bases, with 14 bases left between them. The CDR3 consists of 15 residues. CDR3 coding DNA: TGTGCCAGCTACAGGGGGGGGGACTCCTACAATGAGCAGTTCTTC. Protein sequence: CASYRGGDSYNEQFF.

This clonotype came up a few times. V and J are TRBV19 and TRBJ2-2; D is possibly TRBD2 (5 bases). The CDR3 has 13 residues. V was trimmed by 6 bases and J by 2 bases, leaving 7 bases between them. The germline CDR1 and CDR2 sequences are LNHDA and SQIVND (reference sequence). The CDR3 sequence: CASREGNTGELFF. CDR3 in DNA: TGTGCCAGTAGAGAGGGTAACACCGGGGAGCTGTTTTTT.